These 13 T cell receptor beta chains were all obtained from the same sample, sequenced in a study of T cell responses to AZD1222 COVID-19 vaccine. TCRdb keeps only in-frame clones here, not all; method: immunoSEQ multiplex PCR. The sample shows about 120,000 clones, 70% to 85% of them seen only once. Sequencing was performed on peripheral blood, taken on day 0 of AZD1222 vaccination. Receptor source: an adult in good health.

The CDR3 here is CASSPKRAYRPNYGYTF. CDR3 nucleotides: TGTGCCAGCTCGCCCAAACGAGCCTACAGGCCCAACTATGGCTACACCTTC. This chain connects TRBV2 to TRBJ1-2, with a weak D call TRBD1 (5 bases). This CDR3 has 17 amino acids. V lost 8 bases to trimming and J lost 2 bases, with 24 bases between them. Germline loops: CDR1 SNHLY, CDR2 FYNNEI.

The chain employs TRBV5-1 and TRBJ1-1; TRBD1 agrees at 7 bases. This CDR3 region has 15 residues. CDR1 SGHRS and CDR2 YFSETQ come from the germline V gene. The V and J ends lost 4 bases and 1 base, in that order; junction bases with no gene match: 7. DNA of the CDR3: TGCGCCAGCAGCATGACAGGGAAAAAGAACACTGAAGCTTTCTTT. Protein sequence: CASSMTGKKNTEAFF.

The CDR3 DNA reads as TGCAGTGCTAGTAGGGCGGCAGGGGGCTTTGGTGGAAACACCATATATTTT. Residues: CSASRAAGGFGGNTIYF. This sequence joins TRBV20-1 and TRBJ1-3, with 8 bases matching TRBD1. With V trimmed by 3 bases and J by 3 bases, 13 bases remained unmatched. The CDR3 runs 17 residues. The V gene's germline CDR1 is DFQATT and CDR2 SNEGSKA (reference sequence).

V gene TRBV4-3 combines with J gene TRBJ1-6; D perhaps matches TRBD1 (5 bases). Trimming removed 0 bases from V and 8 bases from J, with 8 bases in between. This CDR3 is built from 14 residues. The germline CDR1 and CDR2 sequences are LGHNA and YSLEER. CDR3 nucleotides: TGCGCCAGCAGCCAAGAGGAGACAGATTCACCCCTCCACTTT. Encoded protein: CASSQEETDSPLHF.

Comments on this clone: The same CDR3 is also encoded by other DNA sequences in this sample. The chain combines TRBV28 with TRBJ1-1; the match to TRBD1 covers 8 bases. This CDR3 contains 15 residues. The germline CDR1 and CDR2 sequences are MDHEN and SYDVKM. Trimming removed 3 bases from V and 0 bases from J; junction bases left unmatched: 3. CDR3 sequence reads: CASSFAGGMNTEAFF. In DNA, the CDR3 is TGTGCCAGCAGTTTCGCAGGGGGCATGAACACTGAAGCTTTCTTT.

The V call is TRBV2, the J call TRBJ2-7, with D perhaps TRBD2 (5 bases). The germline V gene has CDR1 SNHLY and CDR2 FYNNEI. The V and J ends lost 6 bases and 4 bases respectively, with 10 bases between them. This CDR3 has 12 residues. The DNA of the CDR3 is TGTGCCAGCAGATACGGGGTATACGAGCAGTACTTC. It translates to CASRYGVYEQYF.

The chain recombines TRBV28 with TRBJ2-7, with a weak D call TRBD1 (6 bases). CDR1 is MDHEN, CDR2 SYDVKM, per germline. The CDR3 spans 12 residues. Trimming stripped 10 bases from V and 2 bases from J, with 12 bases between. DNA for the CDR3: TGTGCCACCTCAGGGGTCCCCTACGAGCAGTACTTC. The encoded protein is CATSGVPYEQYF. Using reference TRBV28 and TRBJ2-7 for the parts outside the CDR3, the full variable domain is DVKVTQSSRYLVKRTGEKVFLECVQDMDHENMFWYRQDPGLGLRLIYFSYDVKMKEKGDIPEGYSVSREKKERFSLILESASTNQTSMYLCATSGVPYEQYFGPGTRLTVT.

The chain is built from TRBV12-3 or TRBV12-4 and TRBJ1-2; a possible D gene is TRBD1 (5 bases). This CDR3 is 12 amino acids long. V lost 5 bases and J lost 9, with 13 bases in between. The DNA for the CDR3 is TGTGCCAGCAGTCTGACAGAGTATAGCTACACCTTC. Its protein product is CASSLTEYSYTF.

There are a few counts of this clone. The chain's CDR3 is CASRRGQSYEQYF. For the CDR3, the DNA is TGTGCCAGCAGACGAGGACAGTCCTACGAGCAGTACTTC. The rearrangement uses TRBV28 and TRBJ2-7, with D possibly being TRBD1 (6 bases). Germline V CDR1 and CDR2: MDHEN, SYDVKM. V dropped 6 bases and J dropped 1 base, with 10 bases sitting between them. This CDR3 comprises 13 residues.

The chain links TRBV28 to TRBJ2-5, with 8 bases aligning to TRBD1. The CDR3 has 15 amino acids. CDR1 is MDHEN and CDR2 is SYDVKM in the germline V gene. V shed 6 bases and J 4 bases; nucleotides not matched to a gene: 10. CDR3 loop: CASSHRQGPGETQYF. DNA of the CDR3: TGTGCCAGCAGCCACAGACAGGGGCCGGGAGAGACCCAGTACTTC.

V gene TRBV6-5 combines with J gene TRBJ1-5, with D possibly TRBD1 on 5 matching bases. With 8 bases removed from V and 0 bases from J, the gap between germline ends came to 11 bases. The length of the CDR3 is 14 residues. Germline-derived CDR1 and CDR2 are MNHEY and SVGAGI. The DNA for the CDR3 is TGTGCCAGCCGGTGGGACGTTAGCAATCAGCCCCAGCATTTT. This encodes CASRWDVSNQPQHF.

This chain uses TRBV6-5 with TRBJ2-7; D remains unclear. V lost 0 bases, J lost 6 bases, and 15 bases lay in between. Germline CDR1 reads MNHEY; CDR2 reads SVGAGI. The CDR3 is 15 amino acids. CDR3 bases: TGTGCCAGCAGTTACTCCTCAGTTGGGTGGGCCGAGCAGTACTTC. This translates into CASSYSSVGWAEQYF.

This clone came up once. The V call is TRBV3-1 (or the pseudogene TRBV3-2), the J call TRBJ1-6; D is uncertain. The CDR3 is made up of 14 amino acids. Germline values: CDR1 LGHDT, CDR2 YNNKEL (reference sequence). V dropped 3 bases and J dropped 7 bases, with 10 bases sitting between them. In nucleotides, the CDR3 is TGTGCCAGCAGCCAGGAGCCGTCCAATTCACCCCTCCACTTT. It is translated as CASSQEPSNSPLHF.